A selection of T cell receptor beta chains follows, all from one sample in a study of technical replicates of blood from a handful of donors. Data came from immunoSEQ multiplex PCR; TCRdb stores just in-frame clones and leaves some out. Of about 62,000 clones in the sample, 70% to 90% were seen once. Sequenced: PBMCs. Receptors were obtained from a human donor in good health. Some clones in this sample may be carry-over from other donors' samples. The CDR3 runs from the conserved cysteine through the conserved F or W. A D gene is named only where the DNA matches it firmly.

v_gene: TRBV7-3
d_gene: TRBD2
j_gene: TRBJ2-7
CDR3nt: TGTGCCAGCAGCCCCCCGCTAGCGGGAGTTCACTACGAGCAGTACTTC
CDR3aa: CASSPPLAGVHYEQYF

v_gene: TRBV7-7
d_gene: TRBD2
j_gene: TRBJ2-5
CDR3nt: TGTGCCAGCAGCGCAGCGGGAGGGAGAAAAGAGACCCAGTACTTC
CDR3aa: CASSAAGGRKETQYF

v_gene: TRBV4-3
d_gene: TRBD1
j_gene: TRBJ1-1
CDR3nt: TGCGCCAGCAGCCAGGAACAGGGGGCCTATACTGAAGCTTTCTTT
CDR3aa: CASSQEQGAYTEAFF

v_gene: TRBV18
d_gene: -
j_gene: TRBJ2-1
CDR3nt: TGTGCCAGCTCACCACGGGAGATTCCGGCCAGTGATGAGCAGTTCTTC
CDR3aa: CASSPREIPASDEQFF

v_gene: TRBV6-6
d_gene: -
j_gene: TRBJ1-2
CDR3nt: TGTGCCAGCATTATTGCCGGGGGTAACTATGGCTACACCTTC
CDR3aa: CASIIAGGNYGYTF

v_gene: TRBV5-6
d_gene: TRBD1
j_gene: TRBJ1-6
CDR3nt: TGTGCCAGCAGCCGACAGGGGGCAAAGAATTCACCCCTCCACTTT
CDR3aa: CASSRQGAKNSPLHF

v_gene: TRBV5-4
d_gene: TRBD2
j_gene: TRBJ2-3
CDR3nt: TGTGCCAGCAGCTATAGACTAGCGGGAGTAGCAGATACGCAGTATTTT
CDR3aa: CASSYRLAGVADTQYF

v_gene: TRBV5-1
d_gene: -
j_gene: TRBJ1-1
CDR3nt: TGCGCCAGCAGCTTCAGGGGCTCCGAAGCTTTCTTT
CDR3aa: CASSFRGSEAFF

v_gene: TRBV19
d_gene: TRBD2
j_gene: TRBJ2-7
CDR3nt: TGTGCCAGTAGTATAGGGCGGGGGATAACCTACGAGCAGTACTTC
CDR3aa: CASSIGRGITYEQYF

v_gene: TRBV19
d_gene: -
j_gene: TRBJ2-1
CDR3nt: TGTGCCAGTAGTATAGCGTCCAATGAGCAGTTCTTC
CDR3aa: CASSIASNEQFF

v_gene: TRBV6-6
d_gene: TRBD1
j_gene: TRBJ1-3
CDR3nt: TGTGCCAGCAGTTTCGTCCGGACAGGGAGGAGAAACACCATATATTTT
CDR3aa: CASSFVRTGRRNTIYF